Each of the 29 T cell receptor beta chains below was sequenced from the same sample in a study of shared T cell receptors in the human thymus. This table comes from immunoSEQ multiplex PCR, and its TCRdb copy is limited to in-frame clones, with some not included. The profile covers hundreds of thousands of clones, with roughly 90% appearing a single time and around 0.0099% taken by the ten largest. These data also formed part of another study, on human thymus T cells.

Sample: thymocytes. The receptor source for this set is a boy younger than two with a congenital heart defect.

The chain couples TRBV28 to TRBJ1-1; no clear D. Germline CDR1 MDHEN, CDR2 SYDVKM. This CDR3 contains 14 residues. The V end was cut by 5 bases, the J end by 6 bases, with 16 bases between. CDR3 sequence reads: CASSSRWRRAEAFF. Written as DNA, the CDR3 is TGTGCCAGCAGTAGTCGGTGGCGGAGAGCTGAAGCTTTCTTT.

J is TRBJ1-4 and V is TRBV6-1, with 7 nucleotides matching TRBD1. The germline V gene has CDR1 MNHNS and CDR2 SASEGT. This CDR3 is 12 amino acids long. CDR3 bases: TGTGCGGAGGGGGACAGTCATGAAAAACTGTTTTTT. Translation gives CAEGDSHEKLFF.

The chain carries TRBV19 and TRBJ2-5; 8 nucleotides agree with TRBD2. The ends lost 3 bases at V and 3 bases at J; junction bases unmatched: 9. The CDR3 runs to 16 residues. Germline-derived CDR1 and CDR2 are LNHDA and SQIVND (reference sequence). CDR3 in amino acids: CASSISSGRGEETQYF. CDR3 bases: TGTGCCAGTAGTATTTCCAGCGGGAGAGGAGAAGAGACCCAGTACTTC.

The chain combines TRBV4-2 with TRBJ2-3; TRBD2 matches at 12 bases. The germline V gene encodes CDR1 LGHNA and CDR2 YNFKEQ. The CDR3 length is 18 residues. V trimming: 0 bases; J trimming: 1 base; junction bases outside the gene matches: 5. CDR3 residues: CASSQEGLAGGGTDTQYF. The DNA of the CDR3 is TGTGCCAGCAGCCAAGAGGGGCTAGCGGGAGGGGGCACAGATACGCAGTATTTT.

V is TRBV4-2 and J is TRBJ2-3, with a tentative D call TRBD2 (6 bases). Germline values: CDR1 LGHNA, CDR2 YNFKEQ. This CDR3 has 16 amino acids. The germline V and J ends were trimmed by 3 bases and 6 bases, with 19 bases remaining between them. CDR3 region: CASSHSGDPTGDTQYF. The DNA for the CDR3 is TGTGCCAGCAGCCATAGCGGAGACCCGACCGGGGATACGCAGTATTTT.

The V gene is TRBV5-6, the J gene TRBJ1-1; TRBD1 is a possible D gene (6 bases). The germline V and J ends were trimmed by 2 bases and 10 bases, with 30 bases remaining between them. Germline values: CDR1 SGHDT, CDR2 YYEEEE. The CDR3 runs 18 residues. CDR3 sequence: CASSLLPQGPPGTSGAFF. CDR3 sequence (DNA): TGTGCCAGCAGCTTACTACCTCAGGGGCCACCAGGAACCTCGGGAGCTTTCTTT.

This clone was seen only once. The V call is TRBV5-1, the J call TRBJ1-2; TRBD1 matches at 12 bases. The CDR3 covers 16 residues. Germline values: CDR1 SGHRS, CDR2 YFSETQ. V lost 5 bases and J lost 8; bases outside the gene matches: 13. CDR3 DNA sequence: TGCGCCAGCAGTCCGTCTACCGGGACAGGGGGCTCGGGCTACACCTTC. This gives the protein CASSPSTGTGGSGYTF. Based on the CDR3 plus reference TRBV5-1 and TRBJ1-2, the full variable domain is KAGVTQTPRYLIKTRGQQVTLSCSPISGHRSVSWYQQTPGQGLQFLFEYFSETQRNKGNFPGRFSGRQFSNSRSEMNVSTLELGDSALYLCASSPSTGTGGSGYTFGSGTRLTVV.

V and J are TRBV28 and TRBJ2-7; D is possibly TRBD2 (5 bases). Trimming took off 5 bases at V and 0 bases at J, with 14 bases between the two ends. Germline CDR1 is MDHEN and CDR2 is SYDVKM. The CDR3 covers 15 residues. The CDR3 DNA is TGTGCCAGCAGTCCGAGCGACGGGGTCTCCTACGAGCAGTACTTC. Amino acid sequence: CASSPSDGVSYEQYF.

The chain is built from TRBV5-1 and TRBJ2-7; 9 nucleotides line up with TRBD1. This CDR3 is built from 21 residues. Germline V gives CDR1 SGHRS, CDR2 YFSETQ. The V gene end was trimmed by 1 base and the J gene end by 1 base; junction bases not matched to a gene: 21. The CDR3 sequence: CASSLLKAGQGGTGTSYEQYF. CDR3 nucleotides: TGCGCCAGCAGCTTGTTAAAAGCCGGTCAGGGGGGGACAGGGACTTCCTACGAGCAGTACTTC.

This sequence joins TRBV5-4 and TRBJ2-4, with D possibly TRBD1 on 6 matching bases. Deletions cut 0 bases from V and 6 bases from J, with 10 bases between. CDR3 length: 14 amino acids. Germline V lookup: CDR1 SGHNT, CDR2 YYREEE (reference sequence). CDR3 coding DNA: TGTGCCAGCAGCTTGGGCGGACAGACAAACATTCAGTACTTC. This codes for CASSLGGQTNIQYF.

The J gene is TRBJ1-5, the V gene TRBV4-1; D unresolved. The CDR3 is 14 amino acids. V lost 0 bases and J 4 bases, leaving 7 bases between the germline ends. In germline, CDR1 is MGHRA, CDR2 YSYEKL. This CDR3 reads CASSQDFPNQPQHF. CDR3 sequence (DNA): TGCGCCAGCAGCCAAGATTTTCCGAATCAGCCCCAGCATTTT.

The V and J genes are TRBV30 and TRBJ2-7; the match to TRBD1 covers 9 bases. The CDR3 is 13 residues long. V shed 5 bases and J 5 bases; nucleotides not matched to a gene: 7. The germline V gene encodes CDR1 GTSNPN and CDR2 SVGIG (reference sequence). The CDR3 bases are TGTGCCTGGGGGACAGGGTTTTCCCACGAGCAGTACTTC. This encodes CAWGTGFSHEQYF.

The chain joins TRBV7-2 to TRBJ2-1; a possible D gene is TRBD2 (5 bases). CDR1 is SGHTA and CDR2 is FQGNSA in the germline V gene. V was trimmed by 5 bases and J by 9 bases, leaving 20 bases between them. The CDR3 consists of 15 residues. The CDR3 protein is CASSDGSRRKGEQFF. Here the CDR3 DNA reads TGTGCCAGCAGCGACGGGTCCCGGAGGAAGGGTGAGCAGTTCTTC.

The chain uses TRBV7-6 and TRBJ2-5, with 7 bases identical to TRBD1. The germline V gene has CDR1 SGHVS and CDR2 FNYEAQ. This CDR3 contains 17 residues. V shed 1 base, J shed 1 base, and the junction held 9 bases outside the gene matches. The DNA for the CDR3 is TGTGCCAGCAGCTTAGGGCCGGGACAGAGTTTCCAAGAGACCCAGTACTTC. Translating it yields CASSLGPGQSFQETQYF.

V gene TRBV27 combines with J gene TRBJ1-1; D gene unclear. The V gene's germline CDR1 is MNHEY and CDR2 SMNVEV (reference sequence). Trimming took off 0 bases at V and 4 bases at J, with 9 bases between the two ends. The CDR3 has 14 residues. CDR3 coding DNA: TGTGCCAGCAGTTTATCCATCATCGGCACTGAAGCTTTCTTT. It translates to CASSLSIIGTEAFF.

CDR3 sequence reads: CASSLSAGTRVYEQYF. In nucleotides, the CDR3 is TGTGCCAGCAGTTTATCCGCCGGGACTAGAGTCTACGAGCAGTACTTC. This chain joins TRBV27 and TRBJ2-7; 8 nucleotides agree with TRBD2. The CDR3 is 16 residues long. J lost 3 bases, V lost 0 bases, and 7 bases had no gene match. In germline, CDR1 is MNHEY, CDR2 SMNVEV (reference sequence).

The V call is TRBV19, the J call TRBJ1-1, with 7 bases that match TRBD1. The CDR3 consists of 13 residues. V shed 4 bases and J 8 bases; nucleotides not matched to a gene: 7. The germline V gene encodes CDR1 LNHDA and CDR2 SQIVND (reference sequence). CDR3 protein: CASSSPPGQEAFF. Here the CDR3 DNA reads TGTGCCAGTAGTAGCCCTCCGGGACAGGAAGCTTTCTTT.

J is TRBJ2-7 and V is TRBV12-2; the D call of TRBD1 is as the table states it, not checked on the DNA. TRBV12-2 is flagged as a pseudogene. CDR3 length: 14 residues. CDR3 sequence: CASRITDSSYEQYF. As DNA, the CDR3 is TGTGCAAGTCGCATAACAGATTCATCCTACGAGCAGTACTTC.

The table lists this clone with a few counts. The DNA of the CDR3 is TGTGCCTTTTCCGGGGGATCCTACAATGAGCAGTTCTTC. It is translated as CAFSGGSYNEQFF. The rearrangement uses TRBV30 and TRBJ2-1; D may be TRBD2 (6 bases). CDR3 length equals 13 residues. The germline V gene has CDR1 GTSNPN and CDR2 SVGIG (reference sequence). The germline V and J ends were trimmed by 7 bases and 1 base, with 11 bases remaining between them.

This chain joins TRBV28 and TRBJ1-5; maybe TRBD1 (5 bases). V was trimmed by 3 bases and J by 11 bases, leaving 14 bases between them. The CDR3 is 13 amino acids. Germline values: CDR1 MDHEN, CDR2 SYDVKM. The DNA of the CDR3 is TGTGCCAGCAGTTTCAGACACAGGTGTACCCAGCATTTT. This encodes CASSFRHRCTQHF.

This chain links TRBV7-9 with TRBJ2-7; 13 bases match TRBD2. Trimming removed 4 bases from V and 2 bases from J; junction bases left unmatched: 8. CDR1 is SEHNR, CDR2 FQNEAQ, per germline (reference sequence). The CDR3 consists of 17 residues. DNA of the CDR3: TGTGCCAGCAGCTCAGGACTAGCGGGAGCGCCACCCTACGAGCAGTACTTC. As protein: CASSSGLAGAPPYEQYF. The full variable domain, in which reference TRBV7-9 and TRBJ2-7 provide the parts outside the CDR3, is DTGVSQNPRHKITKRGQNVTFRCDPISEHNRLYWYRQTLGQGPEFLTYFQNEAQLEKSRLLSDRFSAERPKGSFSTLEIQRTEQGDSAMYLCASSSGLAGAPPYEQYFGPGTRLTVT.

The chain joins TRBV2 to TRBJ2-7, with TRBD2 as a possible D gene (6 bases). Germline V gives CDR1 SNHLY, CDR2 FYNNEI. The CDR3 loop spans 15 amino acids. V was trimmed by 2 bases and J by 0 bases, leaving 11 bases between them. The CDR3: CASSEWRDPSYEQYF. The CDR3 DNA reads TGTGCCAGCAGTGAATGGAGGGATCCCTCCTACGAGCAGTACTTC.

The chain joins TRBV14 to TRBJ2-2; D perhaps matches TRBD2 (6 bases). CDR1 and CDR2 from the germline V gene are SGHDN and FVKESK. Trimming cost V 3 bases and J 0 bases, with 17 bases left between them. This CDR3 comprises 18 residues. CDR3 nucleotides: TGTGCCAGCAGCCATTTTTCCGCGGAGGGTACGAACACCGGGGAGCTGTTTTTT. As protein: CASSHFSAEGTNTGELFF.

V gene TRBV7-6 combines with J gene TRBJ1-3; 8 nucleotides agree with TRBD1. The CDR3 length is 15 residues. V trimming: 4 bases; J trimming: 4 bases; junction bases outside the gene matches: 6. Germline assignment: CDR1 SGHVS and CDR2 FNYEAQ. CDR3: CASSYRQGRGNTIYF. CDR3 nucleotide sequence: TGTGCCAGCAGCTACAGACAGGGGAGGGGAAACACCATATATTTT.

V is TRBV6-5 and J is TRBJ1-4, with unresolved D. Germline CDR1 is MNHEY and CDR2 is SVGAGI. V shed 6 bases and J shed 4 bases, with 12 bases lying between them. The CDR3 runs 14 residues. In DNA form, the CDR3 reads TGTGCCAGCAGCAAACTGAGGGATAATGAAAAACTGTTTTTT. Encoded protein: CASSKLRDNEKLFF.

V gene TRBV19 combines with J gene TRBJ1-5; TRBD1 might be the D (5 bases). The CDR3 sequence is 15 residues long. Germline loops: CDR1 LNHDA, CDR2 SQIVND (reference sequence). V was cut by 1 base and J by 2 bases, with 9 bases left in between. The CDR3 DNA reads as TGTGCCAGTAGTATAGGCAGGGTACGCAATCAGCCCCAGCATTTT. Translating gives CASSIGRVRNQPQHF.

This clone appeared a single time. CDR3 in amino acids: CASSKSGGTQYF. Written as DNA, the CDR3 is TGTGCCAGCAGCAAGTCGGGGGGGACGCAGTACTTC. The chain combines TRBV7-9 with TRBJ2-7, with 8 bases matching TRBD2. J gave up 9 bases and V 5 bases, and 6 bases lay outside the gene matches. This CDR3 contains 12 residues. The V gene's germline CDR1 is SEHNR and CDR2 FQNEAQ (reference sequence).

The chain recombines TRBV18 with TRBJ2-3, with 14 bases fitting TRBD2. Per germline, CDR1 KGHSH and CDR2 LQKENI. The CDR3 has 19 amino acids. V gave up 1 base and J gave up 0 bases; unmatched junction bases: 6. CDR3 protein: CASSPRGLAGEASTDTQYF. CDR3 sequence (DNA): TGTGCCAGCTCACCACGGGGACTAGCGGGAGAGGCGAGCACAGATACGCAGTATTTT.

This chain connects TRBV27 to TRBJ2-5, with D perhaps TRBD2 (5 bases). The germline CDR1 and CDR2 sequences are MNHEY and SMNVEV (reference sequence). V shed 6 bases and J shed 1 base, with 18 bases lying between them. CDR3 length: 16 amino acids. In DNA, the CDR3 is TGTGCCAGCAGAATCAGTCGGGGTCTGGGCCAAGAGACCCAGTACTTC. Its translation is CASRISRGLGQETQYF.